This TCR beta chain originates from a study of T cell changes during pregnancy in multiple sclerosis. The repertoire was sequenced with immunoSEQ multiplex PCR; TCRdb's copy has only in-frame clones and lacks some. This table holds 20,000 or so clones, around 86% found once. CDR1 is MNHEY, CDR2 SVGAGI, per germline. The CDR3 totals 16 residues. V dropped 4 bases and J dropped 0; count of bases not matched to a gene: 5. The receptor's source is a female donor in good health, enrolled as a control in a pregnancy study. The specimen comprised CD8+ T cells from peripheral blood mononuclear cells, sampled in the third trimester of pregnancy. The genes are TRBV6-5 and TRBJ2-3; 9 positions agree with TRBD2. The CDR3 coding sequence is TGTGCCAGCAGTTTCTCTACTAGCGGGAGCACAGATACGCAGTATTTT. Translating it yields CASSFSTSGSTDTQYF.